The 24 T cell receptor beta chains presented below share a single source sample, sequenced in a study of blood T cell repertoires in COVID-19. Produced via immunoSEQ multiplex PCR; TCRdb's table is partial and in-frame only. The sample lists about 90,000 clones; approximately 80% were seen once. Sequencing was done on a sample of peripheral blood. These TCRs come from a woman in her 70s with active or convalescent COVID-19.

The J gene is TRBJ1-4, the V gene TRBV4-3, with D possibly TRBD1 on 5 matching bases. CDR3 length equals 16 residues. Germline assignment: CDR1 LGHNA and CDR2 YSLEER. Trimming left V 1 base short and J 2 bases short, with 11 bases between. CDR3 DNA sequence: TGCGCCAGCAGCCAAGGGGGGAGGAAGACTAATGAAAAACTGTTTTTT. Amino acid sequence: CASSQGGRKTNEKLFF.

V and J are TRBV4-1 and TRBJ1-6, with 9 positions matching TRBD1. Germline-derived CDR1 and CDR2 are MGHRA and YSYEKL. CDR3 length: 15 residues. V lost 8 bases to trimming and J lost 6 bases; unmatched junction nucleotides: 8. The CDR3 protein is CASRPGQGSNSPLHF. In nucleotides, the CDR3 is TGCGCCAGCCGACCGGGACAGGGATCTAATTCACCCCTCCACTTT.

The gene calls are TRBV10-3 and TRBJ2-2, with TRBD2 identical over 9 bases. There are 15 residues in the CDR3. V was pared by 4 bases and J by 2 bases, with 2 bases of the junction left unmatched. Germline V lookup: CDR1 ENHRY, CDR2 SYGVKD. This chain's CDR3 is CAISAGTSNTGELFF. As DNA, the CDR3 is TGTGCCATCAGTGCGGGGACTAGCAACACCGGGGAGCTGTTTTTT.

This clone was detected once. The CDR3 protein is CASSLSPAFRGYTF. The CDR3, as DNA: TGTGCCAGCAGTTTATCCCCAGCGTTTCGAGGCTACACCTTC. V usage is TRBV28 and J usage is TRBJ1-2; D is unclear. This CDR3 is 14 amino acids long. Between the trimmed V and J ends, which lost 1 base and 8 bases, there was a span of 14 bases. The V gene's germline CDR1 is MDHEN and CDR2 SYDVKM.

This rearrangement joins TRBV6-1 to TRBJ1-1; 7 bases line up with TRBD1. The CDR3 consists of 14 residues. Germline values: CDR1 MNHNS, CDR2 SASEGT. V lost 2 bases, J lost 10 bases, and 10 bases stayed unmatched. DNA for the CDR3: TGTGCCAGCAGTGAACCCTGGACAGGATCTGGAGCTTTCTTT. Encoded protein: CASSEPWTGSGAFF.

This clone was seen more than once but under ten times. The V call is TRBV24-1, the J call TRBJ2-1, with 9 positions matching TRBD1. The CDR3 runs to 13 residues. J was trimmed by 9 bases and V by 4 bases; bases with no gene match: 3. The germline CDR1 and CDR2 sequences are KGHDR and SFDVKD. Here the CDR3 reads CATSDHRGREQFF. The DNA for the CDR3 is TGTGCCACCAGTGACCACAGGGGGCGTGAGCAGTTCTTC.

The rearrangement links TRBV4-1 to TRBJ1-2; no reliable D call. In germline, CDR1 is MGHRA, CDR2 YSYEKL. The CDR3 is 13 amino acids. Trimming took 0 bases from V and 2 from J, leaving 4 bases between them. CDR3 DNA sequence: TGCGCCAGCAGCCAAGACAGGAACTATGGCTACACCTTC. It is translated as CASSQDRNYGYTF.

This chain connects TRBV7-2 to TRBJ2-1; a weak D match, TRBD1 (5 bases). The CDR3 consists of 13 residues. Germline V gene data show CDR1 as SGHTA and CDR2 as FQGNSA. The V end lost 2 bases, the J end lost 15 bases, and 17 bases lay between the germline ends. This chain's CDR3 is CASSLSGQGGRFF. CDR3 DNA sequence: TGTGCCAGCAGCTTATCTGGTCAGGGTGGTAGGTTCTTC.

Only one count was recorded for this clone. The CDR3 protein is CASSPQGPGYEQYF. The CDR3 nucleotides are TGTGCCAGCAGCCCACAGGGGCCGGGCTACGAGCAGTACTTC. This rearrangement joins TRBV7-9 to TRBJ2-7; 7 nucleotides match TRBD1. Germline CDR1 and CDR2: SEHNR and FQNEAQ (reference sequence). CDR3 length: 14 residues. V lost 5 bases, J lost 3 bases, and 7 bases stayed unmatched. Complete variable domain (other parts from reference TRBV7-9 and TRBJ2-7): DTGVSQNPRHKITKRGQNVTFRCDPISEHNRLYWYRQTLGQGPEFLTYFQNEAQLEKSRLLSDRFSAERPKGSFSTLEIQRTEQGDSAMYLCASSPQGPGYEQYFGPGTRLTVT.

The chain has TRBV5-1 and TRBJ2-2, with a weak D call TRBD1 (6 bases). The germline V gene encodes CDR1 SGHRS and CDR2 YFSETQ. The CDR3 consists of 15 residues. Trimming took 0 bases from V and 1 from J, leaving 7 bases between them. CDR3 region: CASSLGQENTGELFF. The CDR3 nucleotides are TGCGCCAGCAGCTTGGGACAGGAGAACACCGGGGAGCTGTTTTTT.

The chain uses TRBV7-2 and TRBJ2-7, with TRBD2 matching over 11 bases. V trimming: 3 bases; J trimming: 1 base; junction bases outside the gene matches: 5. CDR3 size: 16 residues. In germline, CDR1 is SGHTA, CDR2 FQGNSA. This chain's CDR3 is CASSFGTSGSSYEQYF. In DNA form, the CDR3 reads TGTGCCAGCAGCTTCGGGACTAGCGGTTCTTCCTACGAGCAGTACTTC.

This chain's CDR3 is CASTPGQGFHEQYF. CDR3 in DNA: TGTGCCAGCACACCGGGACAGGGCTTTCACGAGCAGTACTTC. The gene calls are TRBV4-2 and TRBJ2-7; 9 bases are a match to TRBD1. The V and J ends lost 7 bases and 5 bases, in that order; junction bases with no gene match: 9. CDR3 length: 14 amino acids. CDR1 LGHNA and CDR2 YNFKEQ come from the germline V gene.

The V and J genes are TRBV2 and TRBJ2-7; TRBD2 agrees at 11 bases. This CDR3 is 15 amino acids long. V gave up 6 bases and J gave up 1 base; unmatched junction bases: 5. Germline-derived CDR1 and CDR2 are SNHLY and FYNNEI. The CDR3 bases are TGTGCCAGCAGGCCGACTAGCGGGGCGTCCTACGAGCAGTACTTC. Protein sequence: CASRPTSGASYEQYF.

This clone was seen more than once but under ten times. This chain links TRBV4-2 with TRBJ1-6, with D perhaps matching TRBD1 (6 bases). CDR1 and CDR2 (germline): LGHNA, YNFKEQ. The CDR3 extends over 14 amino acids. The germline V and J ends were trimmed by 2 bases and 5 bases, with 7 bases remaining between them. The CDR3 reads CASSQRTDNSPLHF. In nucleotides, the CDR3 is TGTGCCAGCAGCCAACGGACAGATAATTCACCCCTCCACTTT.

The chain carries TRBV6-5 and TRBJ1-5, with D maybe TRBD1 (5 bases). The V gene's germline CDR1 is MNHEY and CDR2 SVGAGI. The CDR3 length is 15 residues. The ends were cut back, 6 bases at V and 3 bases at J, with 15 bases in the middle. CDR3 DNA: TGTGCCAGCAGCCCGGGACTTCTAGTCAATCAGCCCCAGCATTTT. Translated: CASSPGLLVNQPQHF.

The chain recombines TRBV15 with TRBJ2-2; the match to TRBD2 covers 10 bases. This CDR3 has 17 amino acids. V trimming: 0 bases; J trimming: 7 bases; junction bases outside the gene matches: 8. Germline V lookup: CDR1 LNHNV, CDR2 YYDKDF (reference sequence). Written as DNA, the CDR3 is TGTGCCACCAGCAGAGATCCAGCGGGGGGGCTCATCGGGGAGCTGTTTTTT. Its protein is CATSRDPAGGLIGELFF.

The chain is built from TRBV2 and TRBJ2-3; possibly TRBD1 for D (6 bases). The CDR3 is 14 amino acids. Germline CDR1 SNHLY, CDR2 FYNNEI. The V gene lost 4 bases and the J gene lost 0 bases, with 8 bases spanning the gap. The DNA of the CDR3 is TGTGCCAGCAGTGCGACAGGTAGCACAGATACGCAGTATTTT. Its translation is CASSATGSTDTQYF.

Here the CDR3 DNA reads TGTGCCAGTAGTCATTGGGCCACAGGGGGCGCATCAACTAATGAAAAACTGTTTTTT. This codes for CASSHWATGGASTNEKLFF. V usage is TRBV19 and J usage is TRBJ1-4; the match to TRBD1 covers 9 bases. CDR1 is LNHDA and CDR2 is SQIVND in the germline V gene (reference sequence). There are 19 residues in the CDR3. Trimming removed 5 bases from V and 0 bases from J; junction bases left unmatched: 13. The whole variable domain, filled in from reference TRBV19 and TRBJ1-4, reads DGGITQSPKYLFRKEGQNVTLSCEQNLNHDAMYWYRQDPGQGLRLIYYSQIVNDFQKGDIAEGYSVSREKKESFPLTVTSAQKNPTAFYLCASSHWATGGASTNEKLFFGSGTQLSVL.

The V and J genes are TRBV18 and TRBJ1-3, with D perhaps matching TRBD1 (6 bases). The germline V gene has CDR1 KGHSH and CDR2 LQKENI. The V end was cut by 2 bases, the J end by 0 bases, with 11 bases between. CDR3 size: 16 residues. CDR3 sequence reads: CASSPDTGFSGNTIYF. The CDR3 DNA reads as TGTGCCAGCTCACCAGATACAGGGTTCTCTGGAAACACCATATATTTT.

This clone has just a few counts. V and J are TRBV7-2 and TRBJ1-1; TRBD1 matches 8 bases. The germline V gene encodes CDR1 SGHTA and CDR2 FQGNSA. The CDR3 spans 16 residues. V was pared by 5 bases and J by 4 bases, with 12 bases of the junction left unmatched. CDR3 in amino acids: CASSRGRGPVPTEAFF. In DNA, the CDR3 is TGTGCCAGCAGCCGGGGCAGGGGGCCCGTCCCCACTGAAGCTTTCTTT. The full variable domain, rest sourced from reference TRBV7-2 and TRBJ1-1, is GAGVSQSPSNKVTEKGKDVELRCDPISGHTALYWYRQSLGQGLEFLIYFQGNSAPDKSGLPSDRFSAERTGGSVSTLTIQRTQQEDSAVYLCASSRGRGPVPTEAFFGQGTRLTVV.

This chain connects TRBV10-3 to TRBJ2-7; TRBD2 might be the D (6 bases). CDR1 is ENHRY, CDR2 SYGVKD, per germline. The germline V and J ends were trimmed by 6 bases and 3 bases, with 12 bases remaining between them. The length of the CDR3 is 13 residues. The CDR3 loop is CAISTGTGYEQYF. The CDR3 nucleotides are TGTGCCATCAGCACCGGGACTGGCTACGAGCAGTACTTC.

This clone showed up just once. The rearrangement joins TRBV27 to TRBJ2-1; the match to TRBD2 covers 8 bases. After removal of 6 bases from V and 1 base from J, the junction contained 11 bases not matched to a gene. The CDR3 is 17 amino acids. Per germline, CDR1 MNHEY and CDR2 SMNVEV (reference sequence). The CDR3 nucleotides are TGTGCCAGCAGCCCAAGCGGGGGCCCCGTGTCCTACAATGAGCAGTTCTTC. Residues: CASSPSGGPVSYNEQFF.

The chain employs TRBV5-1 and TRBJ1-1, with a possible D match to TRBD1 (6 bases). This CDR3 region has 15 residues. Trimming pared 2 bases from V and 4 bases from J, leaving 15 bases between. CDR1 SGHRS and CDR2 YFSETQ come from the germline V gene. CDR3 sequence reads: CASSLRQAWGTEAFF. The CDR3 DNA follows: TGCGCCAGCAGCTTAAGACAGGCTTGGGGCACTGAAGCTTTCTTT.

The rearrangement links TRBV7-2 to TRBJ2-1; 8 bases align to TRBD2. The J segment lost 0 bases and the V segment lost 2 bases, leaving 3 bases of the junction unmatched. Germline V gives CDR1 SGHTA, CDR2 FQGNSA. This CDR3 spans 16 amino acids. The CDR3 bases are TGTGCCAGCAGCTTATACAGCGGGGGCTCCTACAATGAGCAGTTCTTC. Translated: CASSLYSGGSYNEQFF.